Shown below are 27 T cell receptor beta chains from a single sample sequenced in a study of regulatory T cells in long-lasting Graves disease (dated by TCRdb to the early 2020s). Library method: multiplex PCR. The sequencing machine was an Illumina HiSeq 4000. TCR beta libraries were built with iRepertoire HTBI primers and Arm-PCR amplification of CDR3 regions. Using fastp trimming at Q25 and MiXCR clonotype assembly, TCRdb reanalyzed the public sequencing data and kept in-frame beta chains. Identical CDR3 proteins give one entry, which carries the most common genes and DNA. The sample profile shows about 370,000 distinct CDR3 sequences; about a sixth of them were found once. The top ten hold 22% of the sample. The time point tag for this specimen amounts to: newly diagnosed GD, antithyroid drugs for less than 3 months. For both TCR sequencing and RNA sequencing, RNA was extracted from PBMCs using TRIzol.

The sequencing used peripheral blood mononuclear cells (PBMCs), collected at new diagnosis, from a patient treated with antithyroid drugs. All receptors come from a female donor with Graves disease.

DNA for the CDR3: TGTGCCAGCAGTTTGACAGGAAGGGTACAGTACAATGAGCAGTTCTTC. Protein: CASSLTGRVQYNEQFF. The V and J genes are TRBV12-3 or TRBV12-4 and TRBJ2-1; the D gene is possibly TRBD1 (6 bases). The CDR3 is 16 residues long. V dropped 3 bases and J dropped 4 bases, with 16 bases sitting between them.

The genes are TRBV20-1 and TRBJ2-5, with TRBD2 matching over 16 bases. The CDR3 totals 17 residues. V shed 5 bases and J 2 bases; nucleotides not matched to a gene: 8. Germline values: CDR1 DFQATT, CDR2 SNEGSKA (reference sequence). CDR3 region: CSALAGTSGGAQETQYF. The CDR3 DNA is TGCAGTGCTCTCGCCGGGACTAGCGGGGGGGCACAAGAGACCCAGTACTTC.

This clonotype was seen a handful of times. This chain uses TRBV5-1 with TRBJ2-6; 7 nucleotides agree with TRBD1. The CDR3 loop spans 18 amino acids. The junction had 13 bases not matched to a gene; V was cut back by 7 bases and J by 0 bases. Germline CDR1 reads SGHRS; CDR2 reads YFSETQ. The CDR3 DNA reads TGCGCCAGCGCCGCCGTGGACAGGTCAGGCTCTGGGGCCAACGTCCTGACTTTC. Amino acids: CASAAVDRSGSGANVLTF.

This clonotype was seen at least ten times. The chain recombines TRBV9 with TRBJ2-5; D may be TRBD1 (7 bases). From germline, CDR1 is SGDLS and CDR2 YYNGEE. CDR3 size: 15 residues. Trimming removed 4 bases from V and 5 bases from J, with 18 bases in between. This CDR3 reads CASSLLGQEGETQYF. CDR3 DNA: TGTGCCAGCAGCCTTCTTGGACAGGAGGGGGAGACCCAGTACTTC.

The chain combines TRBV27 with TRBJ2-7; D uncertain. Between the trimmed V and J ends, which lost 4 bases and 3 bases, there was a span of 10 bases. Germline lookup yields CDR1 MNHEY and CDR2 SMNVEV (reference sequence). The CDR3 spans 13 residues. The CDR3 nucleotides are TGTGCCAGCAGTTGGGGTGGTGGCTACGAGCAGTACTTC. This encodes CASSWGGGYEQYF.

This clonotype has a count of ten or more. The CDR3 coding sequence is TGTGCCAGCAGCTTAGTCCCGGGGGGATCCAATTCACCCCTCCACTTT. This sequence encodes CASSLVPGGSNSPLHF. The V gene is TRBV11-2, the J gene TRBJ1-6, with D possibly being TRBD1 (5 bases). V lost 1 base to trimming and J lost 7 bases, with 14 bases between them. CDR1 and CDR2 from the germline V gene are SGHAT and FQNNGV. The CDR3 covers 16 residues.

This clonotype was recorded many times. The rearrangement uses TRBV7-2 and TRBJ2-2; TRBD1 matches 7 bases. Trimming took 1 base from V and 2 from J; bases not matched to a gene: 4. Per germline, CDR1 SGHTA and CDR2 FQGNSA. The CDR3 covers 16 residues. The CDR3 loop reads CASSLVGTENTGELFF. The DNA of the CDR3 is TGTGCCAGCAGCTTAGTCGGGACAGAAAACACCGGGGAGCTGTTTTTT. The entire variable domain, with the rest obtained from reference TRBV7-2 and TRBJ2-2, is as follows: GAGVSQSPSNKVTEKGKDVELRCDPISGHTALYWYRQSLGQGLEFLIYFQGNSAPDKSGLPSDRFSAERTGGSVSTLTIQRTQQEDSAVYLCASSLVGTENTGELFFGEGSRLTVL.

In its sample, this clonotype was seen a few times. CDR3 bases: TGTGCCAGCAGCCAGGAAGGGTCAATCAATGAGCAGTTCTTC. This codes for CASSQEGSINEQFF. The V gene is TRBV7-9, the J gene TRBJ2-1, with D unclear. The CDR3 loop spans 14 amino acids. Germline V gene data show CDR1 as SEHNR and CDR2 as FQNEAQ (reference sequence). Between the trimmed V and J ends, which lost 5 bases and 6 bases, there was a span of 14 bases.

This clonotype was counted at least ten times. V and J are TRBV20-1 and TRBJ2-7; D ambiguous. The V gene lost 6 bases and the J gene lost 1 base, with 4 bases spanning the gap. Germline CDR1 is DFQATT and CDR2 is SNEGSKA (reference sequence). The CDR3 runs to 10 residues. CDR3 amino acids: CSALSYEQYF. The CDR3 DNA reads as TGCAGTGCACTATCCTACGAGCAGTACTTC.

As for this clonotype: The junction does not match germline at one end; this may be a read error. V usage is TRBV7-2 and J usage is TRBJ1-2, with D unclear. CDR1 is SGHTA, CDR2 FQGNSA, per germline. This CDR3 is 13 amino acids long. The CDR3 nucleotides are TGTGCCTGCAGCATCGGGGAAGACTATGGCTACACCTTC. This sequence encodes CACSIGEDYGYTF.

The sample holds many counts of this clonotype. The CDR3 region is CASSLVYSGRDEQYF. The DNA for the CDR3 is TGTGCCAGCAGCTTAGTTTATAGCGGGAGAGATGAGCAGTACTTC. J is TRBJ2-7 and V is TRBV7-9; TRBD2 aligns across 9 bases. Germline-derived CDR1 and CDR2 are SEHNR and FQNEAQ (reference sequence). The trim removed 1 base at V and 7 bases at J, leaving 8 bases unmatched. The CDR3 runs to 15 residues.

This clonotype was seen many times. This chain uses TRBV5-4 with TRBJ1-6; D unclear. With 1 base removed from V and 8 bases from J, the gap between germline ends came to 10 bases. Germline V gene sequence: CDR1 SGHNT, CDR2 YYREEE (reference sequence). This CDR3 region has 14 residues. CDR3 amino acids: CASSLQADYSPLHF. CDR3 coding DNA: TGTGCCAGCAGCTTGCAGGCGGATTATTCACCCCTCCACTTT.

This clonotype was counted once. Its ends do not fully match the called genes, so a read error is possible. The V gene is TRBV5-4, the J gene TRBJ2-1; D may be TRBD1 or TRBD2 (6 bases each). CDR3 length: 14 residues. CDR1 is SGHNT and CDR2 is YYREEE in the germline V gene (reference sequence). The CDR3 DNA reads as TGTGCCAGCGGCTTCGACCGGGGGCGCGATGAGCAGTTCTTC. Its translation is CASGFDRGRDEQFF.

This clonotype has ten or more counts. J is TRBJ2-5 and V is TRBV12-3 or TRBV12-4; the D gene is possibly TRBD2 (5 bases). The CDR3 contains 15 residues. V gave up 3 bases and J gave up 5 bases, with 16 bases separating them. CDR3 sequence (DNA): TGTGCCAGCAGTTTTGGCGGGTCCCTGGGGGAGACCCAGTACTTC. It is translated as CASSFGGSLGETQYF.

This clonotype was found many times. This CDR3 is CASSLLISGGALVTQYF. For the CDR3, the DNA is TGTGCCAGCAGCCTCCTCATTAGCGGGGGAGCTCTTGTGACCCAGTACTTC. V usage is TRBV11-1 and J usage is TRBJ2-5, with 9 nucleotides matching TRBD2. Trimming cost V 5 bases and J 7 bases; bases outside gene matches: 17. CDR1 and CDR2 from the germline V gene are SGHAT and FQDESV (reference sequence). This CDR3 comprises 17 residues.

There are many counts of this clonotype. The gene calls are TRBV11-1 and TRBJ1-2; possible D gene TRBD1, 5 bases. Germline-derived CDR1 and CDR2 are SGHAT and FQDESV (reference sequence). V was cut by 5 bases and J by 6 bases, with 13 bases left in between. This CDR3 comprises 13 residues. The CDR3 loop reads CASSRTRRDGYTF. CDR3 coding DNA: TGTGCCAGCAGCCGCACACGCAGGGATGGCTACACCTTC.

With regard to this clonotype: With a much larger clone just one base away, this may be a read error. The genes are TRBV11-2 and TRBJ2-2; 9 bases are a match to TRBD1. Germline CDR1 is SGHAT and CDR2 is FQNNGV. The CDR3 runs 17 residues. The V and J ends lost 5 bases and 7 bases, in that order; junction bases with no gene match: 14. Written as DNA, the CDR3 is TGTGCCAGCAGCCCCGCAGTGGACAGGGGCTACATCGGGGAGCTGTTTTTT. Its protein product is CASSPAVDRGYIGELFF. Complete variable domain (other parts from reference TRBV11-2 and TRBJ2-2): EAGVAQSPRYKIIEKRQSVAFWCNPISGHATLYWYQQILGQGPKLLIQFQNNGVVDDSQLPKDRFSAERLKGVDSTLKIQPAKLEDSAVYLCASSPAVDRGYIGELFFGEGSRLTVL.

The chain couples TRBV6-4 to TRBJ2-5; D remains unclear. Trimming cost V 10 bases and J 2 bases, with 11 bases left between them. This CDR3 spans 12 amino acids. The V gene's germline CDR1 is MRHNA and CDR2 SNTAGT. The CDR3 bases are TGTGCCAACAACACAGCTCAAGAGACCCAGTACTTC. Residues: CANNTAQETQYF.

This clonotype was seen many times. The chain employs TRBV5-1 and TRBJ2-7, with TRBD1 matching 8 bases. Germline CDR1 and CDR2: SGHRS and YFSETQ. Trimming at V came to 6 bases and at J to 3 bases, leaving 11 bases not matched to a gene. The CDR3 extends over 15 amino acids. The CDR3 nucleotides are TGCGCCAGCAACAGAGACAGGGGCCCCATCTACGAGCAGTACTTC. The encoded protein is CASNRDRGPIYEQYF. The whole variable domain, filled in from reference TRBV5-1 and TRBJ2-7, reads KAGVTQTPRYLIKTRGQQVTLSCSPISGHRSVSWYQQTPGQGLQFLFEYFSETQRNKGNFPGRFSGRQFSNSRSEMNVSTLELGDSALYLCASNRDRGPIYEQYFGPGTRLTVT.

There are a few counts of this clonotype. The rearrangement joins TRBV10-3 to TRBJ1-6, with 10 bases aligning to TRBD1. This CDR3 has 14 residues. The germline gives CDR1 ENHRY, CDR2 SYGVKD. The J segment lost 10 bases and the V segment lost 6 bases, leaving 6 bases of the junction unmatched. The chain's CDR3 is CAIRQGQGGSPLHF. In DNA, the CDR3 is TGTGCCATCAGACAAGGACAGGGGGGATCACCCCTCCACTTT.

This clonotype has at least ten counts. The CDR3 bases are TGTGCCAGCAGTTTGACCCGGGACAGGGGTAACTATGGCTACACCTTC. This encodes CASSLTRDRGNYGYTF. The chain employs TRBV12-3 or TRBV12-4 and TRBJ1-2, with 10 bases aligning to TRBD1. Trimming removed 3 bases from V and 1 base from J; junction bases left unmatched: 5. This CDR3 is built from 16 residues.

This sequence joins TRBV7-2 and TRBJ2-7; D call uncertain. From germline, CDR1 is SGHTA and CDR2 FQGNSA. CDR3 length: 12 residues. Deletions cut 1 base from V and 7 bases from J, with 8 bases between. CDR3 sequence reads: CASSLDDGEQYF. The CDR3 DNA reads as TGTGCCAGCAGCTTAGATGATGGGGAGCAGTACTTC.

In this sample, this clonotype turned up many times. CDR3 loop: CASKVPGGGSEKLFF. DNA for the CDR3: TGTGCCAGTAAGGTTCCAGGGGGAGGTAGCGAAAAACTGTTTTTT. The chain links TRBV28 to TRBJ1-4, with 7 bases lining up with TRBD1. V gave up 9 bases and J gave up 8 bases; unmatched junction bases: 15. CDR1 MDHEN and CDR2 SYDVKM come from the germline V gene. This CDR3 has 15 amino acids.

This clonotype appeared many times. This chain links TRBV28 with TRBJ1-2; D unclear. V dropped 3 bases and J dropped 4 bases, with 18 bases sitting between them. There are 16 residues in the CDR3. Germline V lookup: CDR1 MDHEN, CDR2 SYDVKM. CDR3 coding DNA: TGTGCCAGCAGTTTCTTCCGCTTACCCGAGACCTATGGCTACACCTTC. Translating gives CASSFFRLPETYGYTF.

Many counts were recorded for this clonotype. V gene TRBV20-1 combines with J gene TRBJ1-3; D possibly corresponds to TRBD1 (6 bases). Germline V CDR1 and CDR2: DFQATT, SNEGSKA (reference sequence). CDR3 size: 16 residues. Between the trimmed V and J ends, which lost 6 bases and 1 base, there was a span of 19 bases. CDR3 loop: CSALTGGHGSGNTIYF. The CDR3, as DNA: TGCAGTGCCCTTACGGGGGGGCATGGATCTGGAAACACCATATATTTT.

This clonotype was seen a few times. CDR3 coding DNA: TGCAGTGCTAGAGCTGGACAGGGGGGGTACGAGCAGTACTTC. It encodes CSARAGQGGYEQYF. The V and J genes are TRBV20-1 and TRBJ2-7; 10 positions match TRBD1. This CDR3 has 14 residues. Germline loops: CDR1 DFQATT, CDR2 SNEGSKA (reference sequence). Trimming took 1 base from V and 4 from J; bases not matched to a gene: 4.

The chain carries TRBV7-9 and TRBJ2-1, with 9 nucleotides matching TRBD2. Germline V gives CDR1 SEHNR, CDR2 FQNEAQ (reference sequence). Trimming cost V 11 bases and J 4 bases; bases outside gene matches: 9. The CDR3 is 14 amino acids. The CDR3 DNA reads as TGTGCCGTCAAAGCGGGGGGACTATACAATGAGCAGTTCTTC. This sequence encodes CAVKAGGLYNEQFF.